A single sample gave rise to the 7 T cell receptor beta chains below, sequenced in a study of Ad26.COV2.S vaccination and SARS-CoV-2 variants. Treatment of the sample: about 20 received Ad26.COV2.S at low or high dose, single or two shots; 5 received placebo; per-sample allocation not given. Collection of samples fell on day 63 after the first vaccine or placebo injection. Sequencing used immunoSEQ multiplex PCR; TCRdb keeps in-frame clones, though not all of them. Among about 380,000 clones listed, approximately 83% were seen once. The sample here was peripheral blood, taken in a trial of Ad26.COV2.S vaccine versus placebo. The receptors come from a person between 18 and 65 years old who received the Ad26.COV2.S COVID-19 vaccine or a placebo.

This clone was recorded only once. This chain uses TRBV2 with TRBJ2-1; 14 bases line up with TRBD2. Germline V gene data show CDR1 as SNHLY and CDR2 as FYNNEI. J lost 8 bases, V lost 8 bases, and 5 bases had no gene match. CDR3 size: 14 residues. CDR3 amino acids: CASVGTSGSHEQFF. The CDR3 region has the DNA TGTGCCAGCGTGGGGACTAGCGGGAGCCATGAGCAGTTCTTC.

The chain recombines TRBV3-1 (or the pseudogene TRBV3-2) with TRBJ1-2; no definite D call. This CDR3 comprises 12 residues. The germline CDR1 and CDR2 sequences are LGHDT and YNNKEL (reference sequence). Deletions cut 3 bases from V and 6 bases from J, with 8 bases between. CDR3 coding DNA: TGTGCCAGCAGCCATGATGGGAATGGCTACACCTTC. Residues: CASSHDGNGYTF.

This clone was counted between two and nine times. This chain uses TRBV11-3 with TRBJ2-1; D uncertain. The CDR3 is 14 residues long. Germline V gene lookup returns CDR1 SGHNT and CDR2 YENEEA. The V and J ends lost 4 bases and 4 bases respectively, with 11 bases between them. Written as DNA, the CDR3 is TGTGCCAGCAGCTCCTCCAGCCTGTACAATGAGCAGTTCTTC. Amino acid sequence: CASSSSSLYNEQFF.

The V call is TRBV11-2, the J call TRBJ2-5, with D tentatively TRBD2 (7 bases). V was cut by 8 bases and J by 4 bases, with 11 bases left in between. The CDR3 runs 12 residues. Looked up from germline, CDR1 is SGHAT and CDR2 is FQNNGV. CDR3: CASRGGGETQYF. CDR3 in DNA: TGTGCCAGCCGAGGGGGGGGAGAGACCCAGTACTTC.

The chain joins TRBV4-2 to TRBJ2-5, with D possibly being TRBD2 (5 bases). V dropped 0 bases and J dropped 4 bases, with 21 bases sitting between them. The CDR3 contains 18 residues. CDR1 and CDR2 (germline): LGHNA, YNFKEQ. CDR3 DNA sequence: TGTGCCAGCAGCCAAGATCTTTATAGCGAGGGTTGGGGAGAGACCCAGTACTTC. It yields the protein CASSQDLYSEGWGETQYF.

This chain links TRBV2 with TRBJ2-3, with 7 bases matching TRBD2. Germline assignment: CDR1 SNHLY and CDR2 FYNNEI. This CDR3 has 15 amino acids. Trimming removed 10 bases from V and 4 bases from J; junction bases left unmatched: 14. The CDR3 sequence: CATSRRGSEADTQYF. CDR3 nucleotide sequence: TGTGCCACTTCAAGGCGCGGGAGCGAGGCAGATACGCAGTATTTT. The whole variable domain, filled in from reference TRBV2 and TRBJ2-3, reads EPEVTQTPSHQVTQMGQEVILRCVPISNHLYFYWYRQILGQKVEFLVSFYNNEISEKSEIFDDQFSVERPDGSNFTLKIRSTKLEDSAMYFCATSRRGSEADTQYFGPGTRLTVL.

This chain links TRBV29-1 with TRBJ1-3, with 11 bases fitting TRBD1. Per germline, CDR1 SQVTM and CDR2 ANQGSEA. The J segment lost 3 bases and the V segment lost 5 bases, leaving 3 bases of the junction unmatched. The CDR3 runs 14 residues. CDR3: CSVSGTGGGNTIYF. For the CDR3, the DNA is TGCAGCGTTTCCGGGACAGGGGGTGGAAACACCATATATTTT.